The 24 T cell receptor beta chains in this list originate from one sample, sequenced in a study of T cell repertoires in cytomegalovirus infection. TCRdb itself ran the reads through MiXCR, one entry per CDR3 protein. The sample lists roughly 720,000 distinct CDR3 sequences; 35% to 40% were seen once. Sequencing input: PBMCs. The receptors stem from a human donor in good health (CMV status not recorded). Some clones in this sample may be carry-over from other donors' samples.

This clonotype was seen only a few times. The rearrangement joins TRBV5-4 to TRBJ1-4; 7 nucleotides line up with TRBD1. J gave up 6 bases and V 4 bases, and 3 bases lay outside the gene matches. The CDR3 spans 13 residues. The germline gives CDR1 SGHNT, CDR2 YYREEE (reference sequence). Written as DNA, the CDR3 is TGTGCCAGCAGCCACGACAGGGATGAAAAACTGTTTTTT. This sequence encodes CASSHDRDEKLFF.

This chain uses TRBV6-8 with TRBJ2-7; D may be TRBD1 (6 bases). The CDR3 length is 15 residues. The V gene's germline CDR1 is MNHGY and CDR2 SAAAGT. Trimming took 8 bases from V and 0 from J, leaving 17 bases between them. The CDR3 nucleotides are TGTGCCAGCCGTCCAGGGGCTAAAAGCTCCTACGAGCAGTACTTC. It codes for CASRPGAKSSYEQYF.

This clonotype turned up a few times. This chain links TRBV28 with TRBJ2-6; D may be TRBD2 (6 bases). The CDR3 totals 20 residues. Between the trimmed V and J ends, which lost 2 bases and 4 bases, there was a span of 24 bases. The germline CDR1 and CDR2 sequences are MDHEN and SYDVKM. CDR3 region: CASSLTEMGSGDWGANVLTF. CDR3 sequence (DNA): TGTGCCAGCAGTTTAACCGAGATGGGCAGTGGGGACTGGGGGGCCAACGTCCTGACTTTC.

For the CDR3, the DNA is TGTGCCAGCAGTATTTATGGTATTCTCGGGGACGGGGAGCTGTTTTTT. Its translation: CASSIYGILGDGELFF. The V call is TRBV28, the J call TRBJ2-2, with a possible D match to TRBD2 (5 bases). Trimming took 5 bases from V and 7 from J, leaving 20 bases between them. Germline V CDR1 and CDR2: MDHEN, SYDVKM. The CDR3 is 16 amino acids.

Of note for this clonotype: A much bigger clone sits one base away, suggesting this may be a read error. This sequence joins TRBV7-8 and TRBJ2-7; 8 bases are a match to TRBD1. The CDR3 runs to 14 residues. The germline gives CDR1 SGHVS, CDR2 FQNEAQ. The CDR3 is CASSPTGGPYDQYF. In DNA, the CDR3 is TGTGCCAGCAGCCCCACAGGGGGGCCCTACGATCAGTACTTC.

This clonotype was counted a few times. The chain recombines TRBV5-1 with TRBJ2-3; D unclear. CDR3 length: 14 residues. Germline CDR1 SGHRS, CDR2 YFSETQ. Trimming stripped 5 bases from V and 1 base from J, with 11 bases between. As DNA, the CDR3 is TGCGCCAGCAGGCCGTCGAGCGGCACAGATACGCAGTATTTT. Protein: CASRPSSGTDTQYF.

The rearrangement joins TRBV19 to TRBJ2-2; weak D call: TRBD2 (6 bases). Trimming cost V 1 base and J 0 bases, with 9 bases left between them. The CDR3 sequence is 16 residues long. Germline values: CDR1 LNHDA, CDR2 SQIVND (reference sequence). The CDR3 coding sequence is TGTGCCAGTAGTATAGGGCGGGGACCGAACACCGGGGAGCTGTTTTTT. Translated: CASSIGRGPNTGELFF.

The chain recombines TRBV2 with TRBJ2-1, with 7 bases fitting TRBD2. CDR1 and CDR2 (germline): SNHLY, FYNNEI. With 6 bases clipped from V and 3 bases from J, the junction kept 11 bases outside the gene matches. There are 16 residues in the CDR3. CDR3 nucleotide sequence: TGTGCCAGCAGATTGCGGGAGATTGATATCTACAATGAGCAGTTCTTC. It yields the protein CASRLREIDIYNEQFF.

This clonotype occurred a few times. The V and J genes are TRBV7-9 and TRBJ2-1, with D perhaps TRBD1 (5 bases). The germline V gene encodes CDR1 SEHNR and CDR2 FQNEAQ (reference sequence). The CDR3 consists of 12 residues. V was pared by 3 bases and J by 9 bases, with 9 bases between. CDR3 DNA sequence: TGTGCCAGCAGCTTGGGCAGGGTTGAGCAGTTCTTC. This sequence encodes CASSLGRVEQFF.

This clonotype has a handful of counts. The genes are TRBV7-3 and TRBJ2-1; D possibly corresponds to TRBD2 (5 bases). The ends were cut back, 4 bases at V and 0 bases at J, with 13 bases in the middle. Looked up from germline, CDR1 is SGHTA and CDR2 is FQGTGA. The CDR3 has 16 amino acids. The CDR3 DNA reads as TGTGCCAGCAGCTCGAGACGGGGAAGCTCCTACAATGAGCAGTTCTTC. Its protein product is CASSSRRGSSYNEQFF. Based on the CDR3 plus reference TRBV7-3 and TRBJ2-1, the full variable domain is GAGVSQTPSNKVTEKGKYVELRCDPISGHTALYWYRQSLGQGPEFLIYFQGTGAADDSGLPNDRFFAVRPEGSVSTLKIQRTERGDSAVYLCASSSRRGSSYNEQFFGPGTRLTVL.

This clonotype showed up just once. This chain joins TRBV4-1 and TRBJ1-4, with TRBD1 identical over 7 bases. This CDR3 contains 16 residues. V gave up 4 bases and J gave up 5 bases; unmatched junction bases: 10. Looked up from germline, CDR1 is MGHRA and CDR2 is YSYEKL. CDR3 residues: CASSLRGDSQNEKLFF. As DNA, the CDR3 is TGCGCCAGCAGCCTAAGGGGGGACAGCCAAAATGAAAAACTGTTTTTT.

This clonotype was seen ten or more times. This chain connects TRBV7-6 to TRBJ2-3; D is uncertain. The CDR3 is 14 amino acids. Germline V gene lookup returns CDR1 SGHVS and CDR2 FNYEAQ. V lost 3 bases, J lost 1 base, and 8 bases lay in between. CDR3 in amino acids: CASSFLQGTDTQYF. The DNA for the CDR3 is TGTGCCAGCAGCTTTCTGCAGGGCACAGATACGCAGTATTTT.

The rearrangement joins TRBV11-1 to TRBJ2-7, with D uncertain. V was trimmed by 4 bases and J by 2 bases, leaving 15 bases between them. Germline loops: CDR1 SGHAT, CDR2 FQDESV (reference sequence). This CDR3 region has 15 residues. Here the CDR3 reads CASSSGHDHPYEQYF. The CDR3 DNA sequence: TGTGCCAGCAGCTCAGGCCATGATCACCCCTACGAGCAGTACTTC.

As concerns this clonotype: This CDR3 is missing its conserved last phenylalanine or tryptophan, likely due to a read error. The chain combines TRBV25-1 with TRBJ2-5, with 9 nucleotides matching TRBD1. Germline V lookup: CDR1 MGHDK, CDR2 SYGVNS. V lost 3 bases, J lost 4 bases, and 12 bases stayed unmatched. The CDR3 runs 17 residues. The CDR3 nucleotides read TGTGCCAGCAGTGACCGAACAGGGGGCAGGAGACGAGAGACCCAGTACTTA. Protein sequence: CASSDRTGGRRRETQYL.

There are a few counts of this clonotype. The chain joins TRBV7-6 to TRBJ2-1, with D possibly being TRBD2 (6 bases). V lost 1 base and J lost 0, with 10 bases in between. CDR1 and CDR2 (germline): SGHVS, FNYEAQ. This CDR3 is built from 16 residues. CDR3 amino acids: CASSLERDSSYNEQFF. The CDR3 region has the DNA TGTGCCAGCAGCTTAGAGAGGGACTCCTCCTACAATGAGCAGTTCTTC.

A few counts support this clonotype. The V gene is TRBV7-9, the J gene TRBJ2-7; 12 nucleotides agree with TRBD2. This CDR3 is 17 amino acids long. In germline, CDR1 is SEHNR, CDR2 FQNEAQ (reference sequence). Trimming took 4 bases from V and 0 from J; bases not matched to a gene: 7. DNA of the CDR3: TGTGCCAGCAGCTCGCCACTAGCGGGGGGCCACTCCTACGAGCAGTACTTC. Protein sequence: CASSSPLAGGHSYEQYF.

This clonotype has more than one count but fewer than ten. The rearrangement joins TRBV6-1 to TRBJ2-4; D perhaps matches TRBD1 (6 bases). Between the trimmed V and J ends, which lost 6 bases and 0 bases, there was a span of 9 bases. The germline V gene has CDR1 MNHNS and CDR2 SASEGT. This CDR3 comprises 14 residues. CDR3 sequence (DNA): TGTGCCAGCAGAGAACAGGGAGCCAAAAACATTCAGTACTTC. It encodes CASREQGAKNIQYF.

The chain employs TRBV2 and TRBJ1-4, with 7 bases that match TRBD1. The length of the CDR3 is 12 residues. Germline trimming cut 10 bases from V and 8 bases from J; bases unmatched to any gene: 7. Germline V gene lookup returns CDR1 SNHLY and CDR2 FYNNEI. The CDR3, as DNA: TGTGCCAAGGGGACAGATCGGGAAAAACTGTTTTTT. It translates to CAKGTDREKLFF.

Notes on this clonotype: One end of the junction does not line up with germline, which may come from a read error. The CDR3 DNA is TGTGCCAGCAGCTTGGGCGGGAGCTCTGAAAACACCATATATTTT. Translated, it gives CASSLGGSSENTIYF. The chain recombines TRBV7-8 with TRBJ1-3; D is unclear. CDR3 length: 15 residues. Looked up from germline, CDR1 is SGHVS and CDR2 is FQNEAQ.

The CDR3 spells CASSSPSYGYTF. The CDR3 DNA reads TGTGCCAGCAGTTCGCCATCGTATGGCTACACCTTC. The J gene is TRBJ1-2, the V gene TRBV12-3 or TRBV12-4; no clear D gene. Trimming left V 4 bases short and J 5 bases short, with 8 bases between. This CDR3 region has 12 residues.

The genes are TRBV28 and TRBJ1-1, with a tentative D call TRBD1 (5 bases). Trimming removed 11 bases at V and 2 bases at J, with 15 bases between. The CDR3 totals 13 residues. Germline lookup yields CDR1 MDHEN and CDR2 SYDVKM. DNA for the CDR3: TGTGCCGCTCGGGGCTCGGGAAACACTGAAGCTTTCTTT. The encoded protein is CAARGSGNTEAFF.

This clonotype was detected only a few times. The chain uses TRBV5-1 and TRBJ2-2, with D unclear. The germline gives CDR1 SGHRS, CDR2 YFSETQ. The CDR3 loop spans 16 amino acids. V lost 0 bases, J lost 3 bases, and 12 bases lay in between. The CDR3 DNA follows: TGCGCCAGCAGCTTGGCCCGGGCCCAGGACACCGGGGAGCTGTTTTTT. Its protein product is CASSLARAQDTGELFF.

This clonotype has only a few counts. V usage is TRBV5-6 and J usage is TRBJ1-5, with D perhaps matching TRBD1 (5 bases). The CDR3 loop spans 14 amino acids. Per the germline V gene, CDR1 is SGHDT and CDR2 is YYEEEE. Trimming left V 0 bases short and J 11 bases short, with 15 bases between. The chain's CDR3 is CASSLASGISAQHF. The CDR3 DNA reads as TGTGCCAGCAGCTTGGCCTCAGGGATCTCGGCCCAGCATTTT. Full variable domain (outside the CDR3, taken from reference TRBV5-6 and TRBJ1-5): DAGVTQSPTHLIKTRGQQVTLRCSPKSGHDTVSWYQQALGQGPQFIFQYYEEEERQRGNFPDRFSGHQFPNYSSELNVNALLLGDSALYLCASSLASGISAQHFGDGTRLSIL.

The chain couples TRBV20-1 to TRBJ1-2, with 11 positions matching TRBD1. There are 13 residues in the CDR3. The germline V gene encodes CDR1 DFQATT and CDR2 SNEGSKA (reference sequence). Unmatched junction bases numbered 3, after V lost 4 bases and J lost 5 bases. This CDR3 is CSAMGQGVYGYTF. CDR3 nucleotide sequence: TGCAGTGCTATGGGACAGGGGGTATATGGCTACACCTTC.